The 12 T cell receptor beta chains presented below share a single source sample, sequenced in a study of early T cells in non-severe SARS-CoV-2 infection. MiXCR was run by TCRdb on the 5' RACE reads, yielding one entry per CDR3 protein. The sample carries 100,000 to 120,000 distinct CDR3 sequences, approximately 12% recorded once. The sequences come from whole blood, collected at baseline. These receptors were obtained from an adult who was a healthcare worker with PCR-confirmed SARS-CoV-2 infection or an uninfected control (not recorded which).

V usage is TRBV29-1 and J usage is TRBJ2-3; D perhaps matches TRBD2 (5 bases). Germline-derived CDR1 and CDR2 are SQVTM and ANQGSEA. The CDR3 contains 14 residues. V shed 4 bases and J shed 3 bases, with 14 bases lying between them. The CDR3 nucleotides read TGCAGCGTTGTATACGGGGTTATTACAGATACGCAGTATTTT. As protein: CSVVYGVITDTQYF.

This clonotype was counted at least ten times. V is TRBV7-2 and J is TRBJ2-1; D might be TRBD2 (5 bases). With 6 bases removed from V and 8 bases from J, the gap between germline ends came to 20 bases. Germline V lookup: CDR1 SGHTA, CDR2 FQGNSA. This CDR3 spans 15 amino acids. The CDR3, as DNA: TGTGCCAGCAGTTCAGACGGGAACGGGAACGATGAGCAGTTCTTC. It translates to CASSSDGNGNDEQFF.

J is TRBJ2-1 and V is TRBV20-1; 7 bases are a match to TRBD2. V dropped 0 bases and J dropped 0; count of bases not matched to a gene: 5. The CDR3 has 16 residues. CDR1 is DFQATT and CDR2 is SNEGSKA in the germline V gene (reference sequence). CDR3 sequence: CSARDPAGNSYNEQFF. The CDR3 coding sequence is TGCAGTGCTAGAGATCCAGCGGGGAACTCCTACAATGAGCAGTTCTTC.

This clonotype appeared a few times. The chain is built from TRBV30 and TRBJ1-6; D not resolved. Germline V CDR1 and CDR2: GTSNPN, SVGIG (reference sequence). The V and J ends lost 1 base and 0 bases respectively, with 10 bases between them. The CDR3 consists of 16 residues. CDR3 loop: CAWSGSRSSYNSPLHF. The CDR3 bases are TGTGCCTGGAGTGGAAGTCGATCCTCCTATAATTCACCCCTCCACTTT. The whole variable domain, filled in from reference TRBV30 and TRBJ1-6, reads SQTIHQWPATLVQPVGSPLSLECTVEGTSNPNLYWYRQAAGRGLQLLFYSVGIGQISSEVPQNLSASRPQDRQFILSSKKLLLSDSGFYLCAWSGSRSSYNSPLHFGNGTRLTVT.

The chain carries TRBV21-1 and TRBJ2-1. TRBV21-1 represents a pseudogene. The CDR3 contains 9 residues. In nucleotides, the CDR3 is TGTGCCAGCAGATTCTATTCGTTCTTC. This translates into CASRFYSFF.

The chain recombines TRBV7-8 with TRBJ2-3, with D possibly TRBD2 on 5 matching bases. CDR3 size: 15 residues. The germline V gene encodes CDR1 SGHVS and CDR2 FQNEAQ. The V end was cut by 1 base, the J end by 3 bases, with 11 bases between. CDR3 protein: CASSLGATMTDTQYF. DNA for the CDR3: TGTGCCAGCAGCTTAGGCGCGACTATGACAGATACGCAGTATTTT.

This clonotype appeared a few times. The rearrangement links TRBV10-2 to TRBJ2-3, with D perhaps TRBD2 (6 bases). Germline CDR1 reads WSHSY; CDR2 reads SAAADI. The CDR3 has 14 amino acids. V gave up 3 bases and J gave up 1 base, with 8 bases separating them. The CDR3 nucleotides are TGCGCCAGCAGTGATAAGCGGGGCACAGATACGCAGTATTTT. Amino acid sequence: CASSDKRGTDTQYF.

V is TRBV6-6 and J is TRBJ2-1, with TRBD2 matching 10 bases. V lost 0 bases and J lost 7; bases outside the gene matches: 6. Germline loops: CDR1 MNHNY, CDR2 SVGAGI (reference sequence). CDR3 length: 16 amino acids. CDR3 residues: CASSYSQAGGPNEQFF. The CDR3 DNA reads TGTGCCAGCAGTTACTCCCAAGCGGGAGGGCCTAATGAGCAGTTCTTC.

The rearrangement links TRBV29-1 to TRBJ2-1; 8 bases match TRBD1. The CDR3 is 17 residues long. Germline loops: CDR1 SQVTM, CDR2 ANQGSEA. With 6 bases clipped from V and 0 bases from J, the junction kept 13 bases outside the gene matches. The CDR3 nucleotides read TGCAGCGTGAGACAGGGGAAATTTCTCAGCTCCTACAATGAGCAGTTCTTC. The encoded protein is CSVRQGKFLSSYNEQFF.

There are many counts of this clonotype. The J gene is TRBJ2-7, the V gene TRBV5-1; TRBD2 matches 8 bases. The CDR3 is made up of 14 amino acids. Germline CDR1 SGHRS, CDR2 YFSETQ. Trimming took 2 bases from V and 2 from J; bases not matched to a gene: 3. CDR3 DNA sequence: TGCGCCAGCAGCTTAACTAGCGGAACCTACGAGCAGTACTTC. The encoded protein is CASSLTSGTYEQYF.

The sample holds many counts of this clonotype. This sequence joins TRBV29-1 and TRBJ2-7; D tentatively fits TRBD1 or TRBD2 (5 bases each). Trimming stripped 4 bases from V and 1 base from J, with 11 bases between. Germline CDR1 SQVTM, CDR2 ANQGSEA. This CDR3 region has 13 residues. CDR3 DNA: TGCAGCGTTGCTGGGGGTGAGTCCTACGAGCAGTACTTC. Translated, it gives CSVAGGESYEQYF.

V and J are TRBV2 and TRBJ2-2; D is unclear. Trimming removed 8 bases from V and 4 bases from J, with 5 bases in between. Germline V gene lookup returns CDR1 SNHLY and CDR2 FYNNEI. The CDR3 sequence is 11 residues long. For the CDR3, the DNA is TGTGCCAGCGAACTCACCGGGGAGCTGTTTTTT. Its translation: CASELTGELFF.